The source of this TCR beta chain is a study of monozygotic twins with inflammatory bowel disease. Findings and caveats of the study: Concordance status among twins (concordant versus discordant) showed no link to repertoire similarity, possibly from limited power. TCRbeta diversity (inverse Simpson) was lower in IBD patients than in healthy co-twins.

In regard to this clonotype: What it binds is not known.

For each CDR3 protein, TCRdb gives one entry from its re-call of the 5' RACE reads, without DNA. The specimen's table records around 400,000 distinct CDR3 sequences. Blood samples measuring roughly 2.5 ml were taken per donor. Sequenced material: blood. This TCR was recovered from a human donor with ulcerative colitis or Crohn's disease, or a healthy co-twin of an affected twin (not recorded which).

This CDR3 is CASSLRTVNTEAFF. This rearrangement joins TRBV5-1 to TRBJ1-1. The CDR3 consists of 14 residues. CDR1 and CDR2 from the germline V gene are SGHRS and YFSETQ. Full variable domain (outside the CDR3, taken from reference TRBV5-1 and TRBJ1-1): KAGVTQTPRYLIKTRGQQVTLSCSPISGHRSVSWYQQTPGQGLQFLFEYFSETQRNKGNFPGRFSGRQFSNSRSEMNVSTLELGDSALYLCASSLRTVNTEAFFGQGTRLTVV.